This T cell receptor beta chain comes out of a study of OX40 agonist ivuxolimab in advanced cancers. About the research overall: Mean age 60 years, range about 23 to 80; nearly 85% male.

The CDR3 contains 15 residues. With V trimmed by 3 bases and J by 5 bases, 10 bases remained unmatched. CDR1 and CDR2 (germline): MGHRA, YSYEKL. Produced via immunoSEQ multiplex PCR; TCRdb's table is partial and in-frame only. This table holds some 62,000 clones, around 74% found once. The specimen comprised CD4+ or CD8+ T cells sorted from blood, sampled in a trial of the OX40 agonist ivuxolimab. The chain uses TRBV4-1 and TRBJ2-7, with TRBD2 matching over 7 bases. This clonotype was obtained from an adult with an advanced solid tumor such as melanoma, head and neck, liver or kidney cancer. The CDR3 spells CASSQGSGIGDEQYF. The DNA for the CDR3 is TGCGCCAGCAGCCAGGGGAGCGGGATTGGCGACGAGCAGTACTTC.